The source of this TCR beta chain is a study of blood T cells in healthy people across ages. This clonotype was counted only a few times. With a J-beta primer mix and a sample-barcoded 5' primer, a second PCR ran 7 to 11 cycles. Every cDNA molecule bore a tag from a template-switch adaptor containing 12 random nucleotides. TCRdb re-derived calls from the 5' RACE reads in MiXCR, one entry per CDR3 protein. The data contain roughly 2 million distinct CDR3 sequences, less than 50% of them singletons. Researchers collected about 9.7 milliliters of peripheral blood from every single donor. This CDR3 region has 14 residues. V lost 6 bases to trimming and J lost 1 base; unmatched junction nucleotides: 4. The germline V gene has CDR1 MNHNY and CDR2 SVGAGI (reference sequence).

The chain has TRBV6-6 and TRBJ2-3; 7 bases match TRBD1. The sequence was obtained from a woman between 40 and 55 years old in good health. Sequences were obtained from blood. The CDR3 spells CASRPQGGTDTQYF. The CDR3 DNA is TGTGCCAGCAGACCTCAGGGGGGCACAGATACGCAGTATTTT.